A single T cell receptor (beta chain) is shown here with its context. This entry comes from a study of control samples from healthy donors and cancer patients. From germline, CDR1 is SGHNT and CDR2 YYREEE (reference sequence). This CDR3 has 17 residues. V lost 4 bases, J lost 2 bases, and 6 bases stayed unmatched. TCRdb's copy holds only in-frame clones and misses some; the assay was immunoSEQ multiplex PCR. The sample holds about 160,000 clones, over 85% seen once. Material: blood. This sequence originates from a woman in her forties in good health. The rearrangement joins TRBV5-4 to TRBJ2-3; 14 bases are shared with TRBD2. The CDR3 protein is CASSPGLAGADTDTQYF. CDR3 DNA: TGTGCCAGCAGCCCGGGACTAGCGGGGGCCGACACAGATACGCAGTATTTT.